The sequence of this T cell receptor beta chain was determined in a study of regulatory T cells in long-lasting Graves disease. The time point denotes: newly diagnosed GD, antithyroid drugs for less than 3 months. Extracted RNA from PBMCs served as the source of the TCR library. It was an endocrinology department in Xi'an, China, that provided the patients. In building TCR beta libraries, iRepertoire HTBI primers were used together with Arm-PCR of CDR3 regions. TCRdb reanalysed the multiplex PCR reads using MiXCR and keeps one entry per CDR3 protein. The repertoire consists of hundreds of thousands of distinct CDR3 sequences, with around 17% occurring once and the leading ten covering roughly 30%. Findings and limits, study-wide: Lower TCR diversity was seen in persistent Graves' patients than in newly diagnosed ones.

To note about this clonotype: The target antigen is unknown.

This sample was also put to use in a study of T cells in Graves' hyperthyroidism and ophthalmopathy.

The clonotype originates from a man between 35 and 55 years old with Graves disease. The sample in question was peripheral blood mononuclear cells (PBMCs), obtained at new diagnosis, from a patient treated with antithyroid drugs.

This CDR3 is CASSLAGQGRNEQFF. CDR3 nucleotides: TGTGCCAGCAGTTTAGCCGGACAGGGGAGGAATGAGCAGTTCTTC. The V call is TRBV27, the J call TRBJ2-1; 9 bases agree with TRBD1. Germline V gene data show CDR1 as MNHEY and CDR2 as SMNVEV (reference sequence). CDR3 size: 15 residues. V trimming: 2 bases; J trimming: 7 bases; junction bases outside the gene matches: 6.